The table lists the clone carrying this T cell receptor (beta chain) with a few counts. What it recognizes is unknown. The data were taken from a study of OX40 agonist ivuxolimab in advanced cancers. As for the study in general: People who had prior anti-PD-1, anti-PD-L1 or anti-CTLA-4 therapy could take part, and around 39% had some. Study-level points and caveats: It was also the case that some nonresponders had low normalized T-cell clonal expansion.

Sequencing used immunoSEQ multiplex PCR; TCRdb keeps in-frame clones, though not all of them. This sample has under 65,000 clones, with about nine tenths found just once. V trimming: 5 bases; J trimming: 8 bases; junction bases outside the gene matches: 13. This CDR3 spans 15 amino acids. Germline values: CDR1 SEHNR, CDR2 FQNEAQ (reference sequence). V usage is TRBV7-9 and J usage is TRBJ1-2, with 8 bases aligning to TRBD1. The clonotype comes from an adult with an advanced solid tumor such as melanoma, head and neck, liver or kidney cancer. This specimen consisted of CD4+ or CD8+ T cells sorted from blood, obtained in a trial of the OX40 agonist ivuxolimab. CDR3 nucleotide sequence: TGTGCCAGCAGCCTTTGGACAGGGCCCTTGAGGGGCTACACCTTC. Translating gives CASSLWTGPLRGYTF.